These T cell receptor beta chains were read from a single sample in a study of blood T cell repertoires in COVID-19. This table comes from immunoSEQ multiplex PCR, and its TCRdb copy is limited to in-frame clones, with some not included. The data contain under 450,000 clones, roughly 77% of them singletons. Sequenced: peripheral blood. All receptors derive from a human donor with acute or convalescent COVID-19. The donor label of this sample is uncertain. Each CDR3 is given with its conserved first and last residue. D genes are given only for firm matches. Size is stated for part of the rows, as once, few or many counts, or as a class when the clone is expanded.

cdr3_aa cdr3_nt d_call j_call clone_size v_call
CASSPFRGGKLFF TGTGCCAGCAGTCCCTTCCGGGGAGGGAAACTGTTTTTT NA TRBJ1-4 NA TRBV6-5
CASRGGDNEQFF TGTGCCAGCAGAGGTGGAGACAATGAGCAGTTCTTC NA TRBJ2-1 NA TRBV25-1
CAWSTFSGNTIYF TGTGCCTGGAGCACTTTCTCTGGAAACACCATATATTTT NA TRBJ1-3 NA TRBV30
CASSRGAGELFF TGTGCCAGCAGCCGGGGGGCCGGGGAGCTGTTTTTT TRBD2 TRBJ2-2 NA TRBV7-6
CASSGILGQGSTDTQYF TGTGCCAGCAGTGGAATCCTAGGACAGGGGAGCACAGATACGCAGTATTTT TRBD1 TRBJ2-3 NA TRBV25-1
CSASIVAGGYGYTF TGCAGTGCTAGTATCGTCGCAGGGGGATATGGCTACACCTTC TRBD1 TRBJ1-2 NA TRBV20-1
CASSPLRGQPSLGDEQYF TGTGCCAGCAGCCCCCTAAGGGGACAGCCTTCACTGGGGGACGAGCAGTACTTC TRBD1 TRBJ2-7 NA TRBV7-6
CASAKTDANYGYTF TGTGCCAGTGCTAAGACAGACGCTAACTATGGCTACACCTTC NA TRBJ1-2 NA TRBV6-6
CASSPPSSVAKNIQYF TGTGCCAGCTCACCACCTAGCTCAGTAGCCAAAAACATTCAGTACTTC NA TRBJ2-4 NA TRBV18
CSASQGYGYTF TGCAGTGCTAGTCAGGGATATGGCTACACCTTC NA TRBJ1-2 NA TRBV20-1
CAIRSTYEQYF TGTGCCATCAGAAGCACCTACGAGCAGTACTTC NA TRBJ2-7 NA TRBV10-3
CASSRDTSGSEAFF TGTGCCAGCTCACGGGACACGTCAGGCTCTGAAGCTTTCTTT NA TRBJ1-1 NA TRBV18
CAWSVPGSGLFF TGTGCCTGGAGTGTACCGGGGTCAGGACTGTTTTTT NA TRBJ1-4 NA TRBV30
CASSQVRGSADTQYF TGCGCCAGCAGCCAAGTCAGGGGAAGTGCAGATACGCAGTATTTT NA TRBJ2-3 NA TRBV4-1
CASSFSGPEAFF TGTGCCAGCAGCTTCTCCGGTCCTGAAGCTTTCTTT NA TRBJ1-1 NA TRBV11-2
CASSQAGGGRSYNEQFF TGTGCCAGCAGCCAGGCTGGTGGCGGGCGATCCTACAATGAGCAGTTCTTC NA TRBJ2-1 NA TRBV3-1/TRBV3-2
CASSGLWGEPRDTEAFF TGTGCCAGCAGCGGGCTTTGGGGGGAGCCTAGAGACACTGAAGCTTTCTTT NA TRBJ1-1 NA TRBV7-9
CASSEQGGRYNEAFF TGTGCCAGCAGTGAACAGGGAGGTAGGTACAACGAAGCTTTCTTT NA TRBJ1-1 NA TRBV6-1
CASSVRSGGKTEAFF TGTGCCAGCAGCGTACGAAGCGGGGGTAAGACTGAAGCTTTCTTT NA TRBJ1-1 few TRBV9
CARRFQRGYYEQYF TGTGCCAGAAGATTCCAGCGGGGGTACTACGAGCAGTACTTC TRBD2 TRBJ2-7 NA TRBV5-3
CASSSAQRIETQYF TGTGCCAGCAGCTCGGCGCAGAGGATAGAGACCCAGTACTTC NA TRBJ2-5 once TRBV5-5
CASGSGRGGELFF TGTGCTAGTGGTTCCGGCCGCGGCGGGGAGCTGTTTTTT NA TRBJ2-2 few TRBV12-5
CASNTGGTEAFF TGCGCCAGCAATACAGGGGGCACTGAAGCTTTCTTT TRBD1 TRBJ1-1 NA TRBV10-1
CASSARGQALSYEQYF TGTGCCAGTAGTGCAAGGGGACAGGCCCTATCCTACGAGCAGTACTTC TRBD1 TRBJ2-7 NA TRBV19
CASSSETSGIYNEQFF TGTGCCAGCAGCTCCGAGACTAGCGGGATCTACAATGAGCAGTTCTTC TRBD2 TRBJ2-1 NA TRBV7-6
CASSRTSGGPNRDTQYF TGTGCCAGCAGTCGGACTAGCGGGGGCCCCAATAGGGATACGCAGTATTTT TRBD2 TRBJ2-3 few TRBV2
CASSPARGYEQYF TGTGCCAGCTCACCCGCTCGAGGCTACGAGCAGTACTTC NA TRBJ2-7 NA TRBV18
CASSLGGWNTEAFF TGTGCCAGCAGCTTAGGCGGATGGAACACTGAAGCTTTCTTT NA TRBJ1-1 once TRBV11-2
CAWSVAPISSYGYTF TGTGCCTGGAGTGTAGCCCCCATATCTAGCTATGGCTACACCTTC NA TRBJ1-2 NA TRBV30
CAWGNRGGQPQHF TGTGCCTGGGGGAACAGGGGGGGACAGCCCCAGCATTTT TRBD1 TRBJ1-5 NA TRBV30
CASRTDRPWQYTF TGTGCCAGCAGAACTGACAGACCTTGGCAATACACCTTC NA TRBJ1-2 few TRBV28
CASSQDSYEQYF TGCGCCAGCAGCCAAGACAGCTACGAGCAGTACTTC NA TRBJ2-7 NA TRBV4-1
CASRGLASYEQYF TGTGCCAGCAGAGGACTAGCTTCCTACGAGCAGTACTTC TRBD2 TRBJ2-7 NA TRBV6-5
CASSQTGGSGETQYF TGTGCCAGCAGCCAGACAGGGGGCTCTGGAGAGACCCAGTACTTC TRBD1 TRBJ2-5 NA TRBV7-7
CASSMVGLAGVKGGELFF TGTGCCAGTAGTATGGTCGGACTAGCGGGAGTTAAGGGCGGGGAGCTGTTTTTT TRBD2 TRBJ2-2 NA TRBV19
CASRRTGGRANYGYTF TGTGCCAGCAGACGGACAGGGGGCCGTGCTAACTATGGCTACACCTTC TRBD1 TRBJ1-2 NA TRBV27
CASSYRSEIYNEQFF TGTGCCAGCAGTTATCGGAGCGAGATCTACAATGAGCAGTTCTTC NA TRBJ2-1 NA TRBV6-2/TRBV6-3
CASSPGTGLRDEQYF TGTGCCAGCTCACCAGGGACAGGGCTCCGGGACGAGCAGTACTTC TRBD1 TRBJ2-7 NA TRBV18
CASRTNPNQPQHF TGTGCCAGCAGGACAAATCCCAATCAGCCCCAGCATTTT NA TRBJ1-5 NA TRBV6-5
CSTTDRVDGYTF TGCAGCACCACAGACAGGGTTGACGGCTACACCTTC TRBD1 TRBJ1-2 NA TRBV29-1
CASRVQGGMNTEAFF TGCGCCAGCAGGGTACAGGGGGGGATGAACACTGAAGCTTTCTTT TRBD1 TRBJ1-1 once TRBV5-1
CASSPRAGVTEAFF TGTGCCAGCAGTCCCAGGGCAGGGGTGACTGAAGCTTTCTTT NA TRBJ1-1 few TRBV6-5